The TCR beta chain under discussion was sequenced for a study of early T cells in non-severe SARS-CoV-2 infection. About the study: Sequencing of bulk RNA from unsorted whole blood was done, without chain pairing.

Of note for this clonotype: What it binds is not known.

Study findings and constraints: Comparison of clonotypes with VDJdb favored anti-spike CD8 responses while missing private and CD4 specificities.

The CDR3 totals 15 residues. V lost 1 base and J 9 bases, leaving 14 bases between the germline ends. Germline loops: CDR1 SGHDT, CDR2 YYEEEE. Unique molecular identifier tags were affixed to discrete cDNA molecules. MiXCR, run by TCRdb on the 5' RACE reads, gives a single entry per CDR3 protein. The table has around 55,000 distinct CDR3 sequences, 15% seen once. This receptor was taken from an adult who was a healthcare worker with PCR-confirmed SARS-CoV-2 infection or an uninfected control (not recorded which). This rearrangement joins TRBV5-6 to TRBJ1-6; D is undetermined. Sequences were derived from whole blood, sampled at baseline. The CDR3: CASSLLASGISPLHF. DNA of the CDR3: TGTGCCAGCAGCTTGTTGGCCTCCGGTATTTCACCCCTCCACTTT.